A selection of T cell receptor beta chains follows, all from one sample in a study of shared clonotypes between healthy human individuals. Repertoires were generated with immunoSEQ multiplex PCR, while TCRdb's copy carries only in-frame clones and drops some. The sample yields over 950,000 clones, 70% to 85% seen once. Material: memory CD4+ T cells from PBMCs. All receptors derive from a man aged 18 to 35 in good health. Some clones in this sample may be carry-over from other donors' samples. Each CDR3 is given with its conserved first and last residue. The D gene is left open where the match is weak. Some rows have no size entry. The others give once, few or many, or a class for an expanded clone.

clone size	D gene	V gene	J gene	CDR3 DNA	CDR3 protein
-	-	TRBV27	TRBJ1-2	TGTGCCAGCAGTTTAGAAGGGGGATATGGCTACACCTTC	CASSLEGGYGYTF
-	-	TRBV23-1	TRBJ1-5	TGCGCCAGCAGTCAGGGGACACCTAATCAGCCCCAGCATTTT	CASSQGTPNQPQHF
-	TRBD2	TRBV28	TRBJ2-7	TGTGCCAGCACTACCGGGGGAGCGGGGACCCCCCGAGGGTACGAGCAGTACTTC	CASTTGGAGTPRGYEQYF
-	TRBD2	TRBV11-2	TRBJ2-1	TGTGCCAGCAGCTTAGTGGGACTAGCGGGAGGGCACAATGAGCAGTTCTTC	CASSLVGLAGGHNEQFF
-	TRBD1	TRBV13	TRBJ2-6	TGTGCCAGCAGCATGGGACAGAGGGCCTCTGGGGCCAACGTCCTGACTTTC	CASSMGQRASGANVLTF
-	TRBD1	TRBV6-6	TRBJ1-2	TGTGCCAGCAGGACCGGGACAGACTATGGCTACACCTTC	CASRTGTDYGYTF
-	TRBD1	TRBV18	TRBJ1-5	TGTGCCAGCTCAGCACAGGGGCAGGGTCAGCCCCAGCATTTT	CASSAQGQGQPQHF
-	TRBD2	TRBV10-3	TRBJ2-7	TGTGCCATCGGAAGGGCGGGAGGCTCCTACGAGCAGTACTTC	CAIGRAGGSYEQYF
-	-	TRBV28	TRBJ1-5	TGTGCCAGCAGTTTGGTGGGAGCCAATCAGCCCCAGCATTTT	CASSLVGANQPQHF
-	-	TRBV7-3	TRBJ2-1	TGTGCCAGCAGCTTAATGGTCGGGCAAAATGAGCAGTTCTTC	CASSLMVGQNEQFF
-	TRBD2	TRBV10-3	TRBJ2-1	TGTGCCACCTCGTCGTCGGGGCGGGAGGGCAATGAGCAGTTCTTC	CATSSSGREGNEQFF
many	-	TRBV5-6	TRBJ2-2	TGTGCCAGCAGCGCAGTAAACACCGGGGAGCTGTTTTTT	CASSAVNTGELFF
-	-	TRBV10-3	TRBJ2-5	TGTGCCATCAGTGAGTCCCCGGGCCTGGGGCCAGAGACCCAGTACTTC	CAISESPGLGPETQYF
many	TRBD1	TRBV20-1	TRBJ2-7	TGCAGTGCACTTAAGGGGGCGCAGTACTTC	CSALKGAQYF
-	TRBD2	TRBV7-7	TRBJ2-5	TGTGCCAGCAGCCCGGGACTAGCGGTGGAGACCCAGTACTTC	CASSPGLAVETQYF
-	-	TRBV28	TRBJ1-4	TGTGCCAGCAGGAGAGAGAGGAGGAGTGAAAAACTGTTTTTT	CASRRERRSEKLFF
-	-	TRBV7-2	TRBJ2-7	TGTGCCAGCAGCCCCTCGAAGGGGACTTTGAACTACGAGCAGTACTTC	CASSPSKGTLNYEQYF
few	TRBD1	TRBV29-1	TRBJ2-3	TGCAGCGCGACAGGGGGTTCCGGGGGAAATACGCAGTATTTT	CSATGGSGGNTQYF
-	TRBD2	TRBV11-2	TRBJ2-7	TGTGCCAGCAGCTTACTTGCTAGCGGGACTCCTTTTGGTTACGAGCAGTACTTC	CASSLLASGTPFGYEQYF
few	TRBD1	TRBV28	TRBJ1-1	TGTGCCAGCAAGGAAAGGGGGCTTCGGGCTTTCTTT	CASKERGLRAFF
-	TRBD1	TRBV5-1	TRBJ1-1	TGCGCCAGCAGCTTGGCGGCAGGGGGCCTGGGGGACACTGAAGCTTTCTTT	CASSLAAGGLGDTEAFF
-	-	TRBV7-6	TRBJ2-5	TGTGCCAGCAGCTTTTTTAATCAGGAGACCCAGTACTTC	CASSFFNQETQYF
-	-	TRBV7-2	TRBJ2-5	TGTGCCAGCAGCCCACCCGCCGGGGGAGTGTGGGAGACCCAGTACTTC	CASSPPAGGVWETQYF
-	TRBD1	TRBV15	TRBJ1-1	TGTGCCACCAGCAGAGACTTGTCGACAGGGGGGCTTGAAGCTTTCTTT	CATSRDLSTGGLEAFF
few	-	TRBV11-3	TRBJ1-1	TGTGCCAGCAACCCCGTGGTCACTGAAGCTTTCTTT	CASNPVVTEAFF
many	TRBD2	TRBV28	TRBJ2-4	TGTGCCAGCAGTTTATCCTCGGGAGGGGGGAACATTCAGTACTTC	CASSLSSGGGNIQYF
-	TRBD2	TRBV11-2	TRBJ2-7	TGTGCCAGCAGCCGGACTAGCGGGGGGTCCTACGAGCAGTACTTC	CASSRTSGGSYEQYF
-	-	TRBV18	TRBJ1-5	TGTGCCAGCTCACCGATGGAGGGCAATCAGCCCCAGCATTTT	CASSPMEGNQPQHF
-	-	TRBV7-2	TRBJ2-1	TGTGCCAGCAGCCCGCGGGTTTGGACTACGTCCTACAATGAGCAGTTCTTC	CASSPRVWTTSYNEQFF
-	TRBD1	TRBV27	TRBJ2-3	TGTGCCAGCAGTCCGGGACAGGGGGGGTTCACAGATACGCAGTATTTT	CASSPGQGGFTDTQYF
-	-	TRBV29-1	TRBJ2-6	TGCAGCGTGAAGACAGCGTATTCTGGGGCCAACGTCCTGACTTTC	CSVKTAYSGANVLTF
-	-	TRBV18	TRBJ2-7	TGTGCCAGCTCGGACGCGGGGAAAAGGGACGAGCAGTACTTC	CASSDAGKRDEQYF
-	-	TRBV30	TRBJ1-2	TGTGCCTGGAGTTATAACATAATGTATGGCTACACCTTC	CAWSYNIMYGYTF
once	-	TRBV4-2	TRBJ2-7	TGTGCCAGCAGCCAAGGGAGAGGGCCAGAGTACGAGCAGTACTTC	CASSQGRGPEYEQYF
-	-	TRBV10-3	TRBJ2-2	TGTGCCATCAGTGCCGCAGGGGACTACACCGGGGAGCTGTTTTTT	CAISAAGDYTGELFF
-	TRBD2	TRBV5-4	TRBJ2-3	TGTGCCAGCAGCTCACAAGCGGGAGGGATAGATACGCAGTATTTT	CASSSQAGGIDTQYF
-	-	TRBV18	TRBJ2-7	TGTGCCAGCTCACCACGTAGTGGGTACGAGCAGTACTTC	CASSPRSGYEQYF
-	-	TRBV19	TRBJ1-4	TGTGCCAGTAGTATACGAGGAGCCAAAGAACTGTTTTTT	CASSIRGAKELFF
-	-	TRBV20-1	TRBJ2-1	TGCGGCGGCGGGAACTACAATGAGCAGTTCTTC	CGGGNYNEQFF
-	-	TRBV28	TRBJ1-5	TGTGCCAGCAGTCCTTCAGGAGGGGTCGATCAGCCCCAGCATTTT	CASSPSGGVDQPQHF
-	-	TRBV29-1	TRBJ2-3	TGCAGCGTCGGGGGTAGGAGCACAGATACGCAGTATTTT	CSVGGRSTDTQYF
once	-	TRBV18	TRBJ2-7	TGTGCCAGCTCAGGGGGCGGCTACGAGCAGTACTTC	CASSGGGYEQYF
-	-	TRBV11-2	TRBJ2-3	TGTGCCAGCAGCGTAAGGCGCCCAACTAGCACAGATACGCAGTATTTT	CASSVRRPTSTDTQYF
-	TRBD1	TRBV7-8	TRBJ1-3	TGTGCCAGCAGCATCACATCCGGGACAGGATCCTCTGGAAACACCATATATTTT	CASSITSGTGSSGNTIYF
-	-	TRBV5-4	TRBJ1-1	TGTGCCAGCAGCCTGGGATGGGGGGCGCGGGTTACTGAAGCTTTCTTT	CASSLGWGARVTEAFF